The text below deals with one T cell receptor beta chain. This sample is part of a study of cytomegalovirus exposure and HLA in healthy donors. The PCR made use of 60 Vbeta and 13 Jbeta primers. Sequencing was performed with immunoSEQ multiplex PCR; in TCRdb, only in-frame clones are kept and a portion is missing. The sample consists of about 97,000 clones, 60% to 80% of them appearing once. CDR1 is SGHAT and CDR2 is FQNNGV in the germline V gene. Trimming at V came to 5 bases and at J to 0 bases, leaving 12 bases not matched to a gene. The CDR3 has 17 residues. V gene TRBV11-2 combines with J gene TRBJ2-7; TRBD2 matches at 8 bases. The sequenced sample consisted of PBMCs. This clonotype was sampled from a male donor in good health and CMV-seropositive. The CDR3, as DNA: TGTGCCAGCAGCGTCCTTAGTAGCGGGGATAGCTCCTACGAGCAGTACTTC. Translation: CASSVLSSGDSSYEQYF.